The rows below give T cell receptor beta chains drawn from one sample of a study of blood T cell repertoires in COVID-19. The protocol was immunoSEQ multiplex PCR, while the TCRdb copy is restricted to in-frame clones and leaves out a portion. The top ten clones hold 6.5% to 8.5% of a sample with about 180,000 clones, roughly 88% of them seen once. Sample: peripheral blood. The source of these receptors is a middle-aged woman with COVID-19, enrolled during active disease. CDR3s include the opening cysteine and the closing phenylalanine or tryptophan. A D gene is named only where the DNA matches it firmly. Rows may omit the clone size; those that give it use once, few, many or a size class.

clone size,J gene,D gene,V gene,CDR3 DNA,CDR3 protein
few,TRBJ2-2,NA,TRBV7-2,TGTGCCAGCAGCTCTTTCCGCACCGGGGAGCTGTTTTTT,CASSSFRTGELFF
NA,TRBJ1-4,NA,TRBV9,TGTGCCAGCAGCGTACGGGGGGGAGGTGGTGAAAAACTGTTTTTT,CASSVRGGGGEKLFF
NA,TRBJ1-6,TRBD1,TRBV5-4,TGTGCCAGCAGCGCGGGACAGGGGGGATTAATCTATAATTCACCCCTCCACTTT,CASSAGQGGLIYNSPLHF
many,TRBJ2-7,NA,TRBV9,TGTGCCAGCAGCGTAGGGGAGACCGAGCAGTACTTC,CASSVGETEQYF
few,TRBJ2-3,NA,TRBV6-2/TRBV6-3,TGTGCCAGCAGTTACGAAGGCGGAAGCACAGATACGCAGTATTTT,CASSYEGGSTDTQYF
once,TRBJ1-6,TRBD1,TRBV25-1,TGTGCCAGCAGTGATACAGGGGTCAATAATTCACCCCTCCACTTT,CASSDTGVNNSPLHF
NA,TRBJ2-3,TRBD2,TRBV7-3,TGTGCCAGCAGCGAAACTAGCGGGAGGGGTCCAGATACGCAGTATTTT,CASSETSGRGPDTQYF
NA,TRBJ2-7,NA,TRBV9,TGTGCCAGCAGACCCACAGGTACCTACGAGCAGTACTTC,CASRPTGTYEQYF
NA,TRBJ1-5,NA,TRBV11-2,TGTGCCAGCAGCTTAGATAACAGGGCCAATCAGCCCCAGCATTTT,CASSLDNRANQPQHF
NA,TRBJ1-5,TRBD1,TRBV3-1/TRBV3-2,TGTGCCAGCAGTCCCAGGGGGCGGTCGAATCAGCCCCAGCATTTT,CASSPRGRSNQPQHF
once,TRBJ2-2,TRBD1,TRBV5-1,TGCGCCAGCAGCTTGGCCGCAGGGGGCACCGGGGAGCTGTTTTTT,CASSLAAGGTGELFF
NA,TRBJ1-5,NA,TRBV3-1/TRBV3-2,TGTGCCAGCAGTTTTTTACAGGCAAATCAGCCCCAGCATTTT,CASSFLQANQPQHF
NA,TRBJ1-4,NA,TRBV18,TGTGCCAGCTTATCCAGACAGACAACTAATGAAAAACTGTTTTTT,CASLSRQTTNEKLFF
NA,TRBJ2-7,TRBD1,TRBV7-7,TGTGCCAGCAGCTTAGGGGACAGGGGTGAGCAGTACTTC,CASSLGDRGEQYF
NA,TRBJ1-1,NA,TRBV5-6,TGTGCCAGCAGCGGGCAGGGGCCACAATCGAACACTGAAGCTTTCTTT,CASSGQGPQSNTEAFF
NA,TRBJ2-7,NA,TRBV3-1/TRBV3-2,TGTGCCAGCAGCCGGGCAGGTTACGAGCAGTACTTC,CASSRAGYEQYF
NA,TRBJ1-1,NA,TRBV20-1,TGCAGTGCTAGTGGACAACGAGAGGGTGGGGCTTTCTTT,CSASGQREGGAFF
NA,TRBJ1-1,NA,TRBV7-2,TGTGCCAGCAGCCCACTTCGGCGCGGGGAAGTACGTGACACTGAAGCTTTCTTT,CASSPLRRGEVRDTEAFF
NA,TRBJ1-1,NA,TRBV6-5,TGTGCCAGCAGTTACTCAGGGGTGGGCACTGAAGCTTTCTTT,CASSYSGVGTEAFF
once,TRBJ1-1,NA,TRBV9,TGTGCCAGCAGCGTAAGGGGAGGCATTGGCACTGAAGCTTTCTTT,CASSVRGGIGTEAFF
NA,TRBJ1-1,NA,TRBV11-3,TGTGCCAGCATCCACTTCACTGAAGCTTTCTTT,CASIHFTEAFF
NA,TRBJ2-5,TRBD2,TRBV9,TGTGCCAGCAGTGCTAGCGGGAATAAAAGGACCCAGTACTTC,CASSASGNKRTQYF
NA,TRBJ1-6,TRBD1,TRBV5-1,TGCGCCAGCAGCTTGGGTCGGTGGACAGGGGACGATAATTCACCCCTCCACTTT,CASSLGRWTGDDNSPLHF
NA,TRBJ1-2,TRBD1,TRBV2,TGTGCCAGCAGTGAGGGGACAGGGCAGCATGGCTACACCTTC,CASSEGTGQHGYTF
NA,TRBJ2-3,NA,TRBV15,TGTGCCACCAGCAGAGCCCCAAGCGGATTAGATACGCAGTATTTT,CATSRAPSGLDTQYF
once,TRBJ1-6,NA,TRBV6-5,TGTGCCAGCAGTCCCGGTGGGTCGAGGAGTTCACCCCTCCACTTT,CASSPGGSRSSPLHF
NA,TRBJ2-2,TRBD2,TRBV19,TGTGCCAGTAGTACCCTAGCGGCTACCGGGGAGCTGTTTTTT,CASSTLAATGELFF
NA,TRBJ2-3,NA,TRBV18,TGTGCCAGCTCACCAGGGGAGAACAGGGCTGTGTATTTT,CASSPGENRAVYF
NA,TRBJ2-5,NA,TRBV20-1,TGCAGTGCTAGTCCGGGAGAGACCCAGTACTTC,CSASPGETQYF
NA,TRBJ1-4,TRBD1,TRBV5-1,TGCGCCAGCAGCCCAGGGGGTTCTGATGAAAAACTGTTTTTT,CASSPGGSDEKLFF
NA,TRBJ1-1,TRBD1,TRBV19,TGTGCCAGTATACCCCGCGGCAGGGGGAGCACTGAAGCTTTCTTT,CASIPRGRGSTEAFF
NA,TRBJ2-1,NA,TRBV1,TGCACCAGCAGCCAACGCCATACCGGGACTAGTAGGCCTAATGAGCAGTTCTTC,CTSSQRHTGTSRPNEQFF
NA,TRBJ2-1,NA,TRBV24-1,TGTGCCACCAGTGATTTGAAGGGGGACTCCCAAGGCGGGAGATCCTACAATGAGCAGTTCTTC,CATSDLKGDSQGGRSYNEQFF
NA,TRBJ2-2,NA,TRBV6-5,TGTGCCAGCAGTCAATACACCGGGGAGCTGTTTTTT,CASSQYTGELFF
NA,TRBJ2-2,NA,TRBV21-1,TGTGCCATGTCCGACAGCACCGGGGAGCTGTTTTTT,CAMSDSTGELFF
NA,TRBJ1-5,TRBD1,TRBV10-3,TGTGCCATCAGTAGGACAGGAGATCAGCCCCAGCATTTT,CAISRTGDQPQHF
NA,TRBJ2-7,NA,TRBV19,TGTGCCAGTAGTATGGTCGCGGGTAGCGAGCAGTACTTC,CASSMVAGSEQYF